The 11 T cell receptor beta chains presented below share a single source sample, sequenced in a study of spatial heterogeneity in lung cancer. Time point denoted: blood at routine non-recurrence follow-up after resection. Material for sequencing was whole RNA from tumor, nontumor lung or frozen PBMC, left unsorted. TCRdb re-derived calls from the 5' RACE reads in MiXCR, one entry per CDR3 protein. The data show around 27,000 distinct CDR3 sequences, approximately 6% seen once. The sequencing used PBMCs, collected at follow-up. These receptors all come from a male donor with early-stage non-small cell lung cancer.

This clonotype was detected many times. This rearrangement joins TRBV2 to TRBJ2-3; possibly TRBD2 for D (7 bases). CDR1 SNHLY and CDR2 FYNNEI come from the germline V gene. This CDR3 has 16 amino acids. V shed 6 bases and J shed 4 bases, with 20 bases lying between them. The CDR3 sequence is CASSGGGLEVPDTQYF. The CDR3 region has the DNA TGTGCCAGCAGCGGCGGGGGCCTAGAGGTCCCAGATACGCAGTATTTT.

This clonotype is medium-sized by share. The chain recombines TRBV7-9 with TRBJ2-1, with 7 bases fitting TRBD2. The J segment lost 0 bases and the V segment lost 5 bases, leaving 7 bases of the junction unmatched. This CDR3 has 16 residues. Germline CDR1 and CDR2: SEHNR and FQNEAQ (reference sequence). The CDR3: CASSPPAGSSYNEQFF. The CDR3 nucleotides read TGTGCCAGCAGCCCCCCAGCGGGGAGCTCCTACAATGAGCAGTTCTTC.

For this clonotype: One base away lies a much larger clone, so this may be a sequencing read error. The rearrangement joins TRBV20-1 to TRBJ2-1, with 9 nucleotides matching TRBD2. Germline V gives CDR1 DFQATT, CDR2 SNEGSKA (reference sequence). The CDR3 runs 13 residues. V lost 5 bases and J lost 9; bases outside the gene matches: 8. This CDR3 reads CSAPRTSVVEQFF. In DNA form, the CDR3 reads TGCAGTGCTCCCCGGACTAGCGTGGTTGAGCAGTTCTTC.

Many counts were recorded for this clonotype. In nucleotides, the CDR3 is TGCGCCAGCAGCTTGGAGGGAAATTCACCCCTCCACTTT. This translates into CASSLEGNSPLHF. The chain carries TRBV5-1 and TRBJ1-6; D remains unclear. Germline V gene data show CDR1 as SGHRS and CDR2 as YFSETQ. The CDR3 consists of 13 residues. The V and J ends lost 0 bases and 7 bases respectively, with 5 bases between them.

This chain connects TRBV7-2 to TRBJ2-5; 7 bases fit TRBD1. CDR1 is SGHTA and CDR2 is FQGNSA in the germline V gene. Trimming took 5 bases from V and 4 from J; bases not matched to a gene: 7. The CDR3 extends over 14 amino acids. The CDR3 DNA reads as TGTGCCAGCAGCACGAGGACAGGTAGAGAGACCCAGTACTTC. Its translation: CASSTRTGRETQYF.

Many counts were recorded for this clonotype. The chain carries TRBV9 and TRBJ2-3, with 9 bases aligning to TRBD2. This CDR3 spans 16 amino acids. V lost 3 bases, J lost 2 bases, and 7 bases stayed unmatched. Germline V gene data show CDR1 as SGDLS and CDR2 as YYNGEE. The CDR3 region is CASSASSGRTTDTQYF. In DNA, the CDR3 is TGTGCCAGCAGCGCGAGTAGCGGGAGAACCACAGATACGCAGTATTTT.

The table lists this clonotype with many counts. V usage is TRBV12-3 or TRBV12-4 and J usage is TRBJ2-4; 11 bases are a match to TRBD1. CDR3 length equals 16 residues. Trimming at V came to 6 bases and at J to 2 bases, leaving 6 bases not matched to a gene. As DNA, the CDR3 is TGTGCCAGCAGAAGGACAGGGGGCGCGTCCAAAAACATTCAGTACTTC. It yields the protein CASRRTGGASKNIQYF.

At least ten counts were recorded for this clonotype. V gene TRBV6-5 combines with J gene TRBJ1-1, with 7 nucleotides matching TRBD1. The CDR3 is 15 residues long. In germline, CDR1 is MNHEY, CDR2 SVGAGI. V shed 7 bases and J 5 bases; nucleotides not matched to a gene: 13. CDR3 coding DNA: TGTGCCAGCACACCGCAGGGGGGGTCTTTAACTGAAGCTTTCTTT. Encoded protein: CASTPQGGSLTEAFF.

This clonotype was seen repeatedly, ten times or more. The V call is TRBV20-1, the J call TRBJ2-3, with TRBD2 matching 7 bases. The germline V gene has CDR1 DFQATT and CDR2 SNEGSKA (reference sequence). The CDR3 extends over 14 amino acids. The J segment lost 3 bases and the V segment lost 5 bases, leaving 8 bases of the junction unmatched. The DNA of the CDR3 is TGCAGTGCTCACGGCGGGAGCGGAACAGATACGCAGTATTTT. This encodes CSAHGGSGTDTQYF.

This chain connects TRBV7-2 to TRBJ1-1, with D possibly TRBD1 on 5 matching bases. The germline CDR1 and CDR2 sequences are SGHTA and FQGNSA. The germline V and J ends were trimmed by 4 bases and 4 bases, with 19 bases remaining between them. The CDR3 length is 16 residues. In DNA form, the CDR3 reads TGTGCCAGCAGCTATACGGGAGGGGCGGATGTCACTGAAGCTTTCTTT. Translating gives CASSYTGGADVTEAFF.

CDR3 protein: CASSPAADRVAGYTF. The CDR3 region has the DNA TGTGCCAGCAGCCCCGCTGCCGACAGGGTCGCTGGCTACACCTTC. This chain joins TRBV7-3 and TRBJ1-2, with TRBD1 matching over 7 bases. V was pared by 5 bases and J by 7 bases, with 13 bases of the junction left unmatched. The germline CDR1 and CDR2 sequences are SGHTA and FQGTGA. The CDR3 extends over 15 amino acids.